The rows below give T cell receptor beta chains drawn from one sample of a study of blood T cell repertoires in COVID-19. Libraries were prepared by immunoSEQ multiplex PCR; TCRdb keeps only in-frame clonotypes and omits some of them. Found here are about 230,000 clones, about 79% of them singletons; the top ten hold approximately 1.5%. Source material: peripheral blood. Source of these receptors: a woman aged 40 to 55 who had recovered from COVID-19. CDR3s include the opening cysteine and the closing phenylalanine or tryptophan. A D gene is named only where the DNA matches it firmly. Size is stated for part of the rows, as once, few or many counts, or as a class when the clone is expanded.

clone_size d_call j_call v_call cdr3_aa cdr3_nt
NA NA TRBJ2-1 TRBV2 CASSGEWGEQFF TGTGCCAGCAGTGGGGAGTGGGGTGAGCAGTTCTTC
once NA TRBJ2-7 TRBV7-9 CASSTAQGYEQYF TGTGCCAGCAGCACCGCCCAGGGTTACGAGCAGTACTTC
NA NA TRBJ1-5 TRBV3-1/TRBV3-2 CASSQAGQPQHF TGTGCCAGCAGCCAAGCGGGTCAGCCCCAGCATTTT
NA NA TRBJ1-2 TRBV10-1 CASPPGYGYTF TGCGCCAGCCCCCCGGGCTATGGCTACACCTTC
NA NA TRBJ2-1 TRBV10-3 CAIMAAQGMDEQFF TGTGCCATCATGGCGGCGCAGGGGATGGATGAGCAGTTCTTC
NA NA TRBJ2-5 TRBV10-2 CASRDSDRKETQYF TGCGCCAGCAGGGATTCCGACAGGAAAGAGACCCAGTACTTC
NA NA TRBJ2-5 TRBV6-6 CASSLTGEGTQYF TGTGCCAGCAGTCTGACAGGCGAGGGAACCCAGTACTTC
NA TRBD1 TRBJ1-2 TRBV2 CASSVLTGGYYGYTF TGTGCCAGCAGTGTATTGACAGGGGGGTACTATGGCTACACCTTC
NA TRBD1 TRBJ1-2 TRBV6-5 CASTKTGTGASGYTF TGTGCCAGCACGAAAACCGGGACAGGGGCTTCTGGCTACACCTTC
NA NA TRBJ2-6 TRBV9 CASSDRSTGPPGANVLTF TGTGCCAGCAGCGACCGTTCTACAGGGCCACCTGGGGCCAACGTCCTGACTTTC
NA TRBD1 TRBJ2-3 TRBV6-5 CASSNRGRDTQYF TGTGCCAGCAGTAACAGGGGTAGGGATACGCAGTATTTT